The clone carrying this T cell receptor beta chain was seen a few times. The antigen is undetermined. This specimen belongs to a study of response to subunit inactivated influenza vaccine. General study points: Authors suggested seasonal influenza vaccinations each recruit few new T cells.

MiXCR, applied by TCRdb to the RT-PCR reads, yields one record per CDR3 protein. Of under 950,000 distinct CDR3 sequences in the sample, about 20% were seen once. This CDR3 has 15 residues. V lost 3 bases, J lost 1 base, and 12 bases lay in between. V and J are TRBV12-3 or TRBV12-4 and TRBJ1-1, with a tentative D call TRBD1 (6 bases). The TCR sequence derives from a man aged 50 or older who received an inactivated influenza vaccine. Here the sequenced sample was PBMCs from blood, taken 5 days after vaccination. CDR3 coding DNA: TGTGCCAGCAGTTTCCCCCAGGGACAGAACACTGAAGCTTTCTTT. It yields the protein CASSFPQGQNTEAFF.